In its sample, the clone carrying this TCR beta chain was seen many times. The sample is drawn from a study of blood T cells in healthy people across ages. This CDR3 region has 14 residues. V gave up 5 bases and J gave up 1 base, with 11 bases separating them. Germline-derived CDR1 and CDR2 are SGHTA and FQGNSA. Healthy individuals of Caucasian origin from Russia, aged roughly 6 to 100, served as donors. A J-beta primer mix and a sample-barcoded 5' primer were used in a second PCR of roughly 7 to 12 cycles. TCRdb analysed the 5' RACE reads with MiXCR anew, one entry per CDR3 protein. The sample contains approximately 810,000 distinct CDR3 sequences, around 26% of which appear only once.

This receptor was obtained from an elderly woman in good health. Sequencing used blood. The chain joins TRBV7-2 to TRBJ2-5, with D maybe TRBD1 (6 bases). CDR3 DNA sequence: TGTGCCAGCAGCCCGCAGGGGTCCCAAGAGACCCAGTACTTC. This sequence encodes CASSPQGSQETQYF.